The 25 T cell receptor beta chains given below trace back to one sample, sequenced in a study of neoadjuvant nivolumab and ipilimumab in lung cancer (TCRdb year 2020). The library was prepared using the immunoSEQ multiplex PCR assay. This is the immuneACCESS table as TCRdb keeps it, with only in-frame sequences that have V and J called. A part of the clones is gone; compared with another copy, unresolved V genes explain less than half, and the rest is unexplained. The sample records roughly 30,000 clones, 90% of which are singletons. The ten largest clonotypes hold about 5.3% of the sample. The sample's time point label, decoded: at surgical resection after neoadjuvant nivolumab +/- ipilimumab. The sample consisted of peripheral blood, taken after neoadjuvant nivolumab, alone or with ipilimumab, at or shortly before surgery. These receptors were obtained from an adult with non-small cell lung cancer.

The chain employs TRBV6-5 and TRBJ1-1; D not certain. The V gene's germline CDR1 is MNHEY and CDR2 SVGAGI. CDR3 length equals 13 residues. V lost 7 bases to trimming and J lost 1 base, with 10 bases between them. CDR3 DNA sequence: TGTGCCAGCAAGCGGCAACGGAACACTGAAGCTTTCTTT. It codes for CASKRQRNTEAFF.

The V gene is TRBV18, the J gene TRBJ1-5, with TRBD1 matching 7 bases. This CDR3 comprises 15 residues. The germline CDR1 and CDR2 sequences are KGHSH and LQKENI. J was trimmed by 5 bases and V by 6 bases; bases with no gene match: 10. CDR3 DNA sequence: TGTGCCAGCTCGGCGACAGGGACGAGAGATCAGCCCCAGCATTTT. This encodes CASSATGTRDQPQHF.

The rearrangement joins TRBV10-3 to TRBJ2-7; 7 nucleotides match TRBD2. The CDR3 runs to 14 residues. The junction had 4 bases not matched to a gene; V was cut back by 3 bases and J by 2 bases. Per germline, CDR1 ENHRY and CDR2 SYGVKD. The CDR3 sequence is CAISDERGPYEQYF. DNA for the CDR3: TGTGCCATCAGTGACGAGCGGGGACCCTACGAGCAGTACTTC.

The J gene is TRBJ2-5, the V gene TRBV9; D may be TRBD2 (5 bases). Trimming pared 0 bases from V and 7 bases from J, leaving 16 bases between. Per the germline V gene, CDR1 is SGDLS and CDR2 is YYNGEE. The CDR3 runs 15 residues. CDR3 nucleotides: TGTGCCAGCAGCGTAGGAGGCGGACGTCGGGGGACCCAGTACTTC. This gives the protein CASSVGGGRRGTQYF.

CDR3 amino acids: CASSIDINRGQETQYF. The DNA of the CDR3 is TGTGCCAGTAGTATAGATATCAACAGGGGGCAGGAGACCCAGTACTTC. The chain carries TRBV19 and TRBJ2-5; 9 nucleotides line up with TRBD1. Germline values: CDR1 LNHDA, CDR2 SQIVND (reference sequence). Trimming cost V 0 bases and J 5 bases; bases outside gene matches: 7. The CDR3 has 16 amino acids.

This chain links TRBV19 with TRBJ1-1; TRBD1 might be the D (6 bases). This CDR3 has 17 residues. Germline lookup yields CDR1 LNHDA and CDR2 SQIVND (reference sequence). V lost 3 bases, J lost 5 bases, and 22 bases lay in between. The DNA of the CDR3 is TGTGCCAGTAGTATCCGGGGGGCAGTGAGAAAATCGACTGAAGCTTTCTTT. It specifies CASSIRGAVRKSTEAFF.

Only one count was recorded for this clone. The V call is TRBV7-9, the J call TRBJ1-3; no clear D gene. V gave up 3 bases and J gave up 8 bases, with 8 bases separating them. The CDR3 is made up of 12 amino acids. The germline V gene encodes CDR1 SEHNR and CDR2 FQNEAQ (reference sequence). The CDR3 here is CASSFILDTIYF. The DNA of the CDR3 is TGTGCCAGCAGCTTTATTCTAGACACCATATATTTT. Full variable domain (outside the CDR3, taken from reference TRBV7-9 and TRBJ1-3): DTGVSQNPRHKITKRGQNVTFRCDPISEHNRLYWYRQTLGQGPEFLTYFQNEAQLEKSRLLSDRFSAERPKGSFSTLEIQRTEQGDSAMYLCASSFILDTIYFGEGSWLTVV.

V usage is TRBV6-5 and J usage is TRBJ1-4; 8 bases align to TRBD1. The CDR3 has 15 amino acids. The germline V gene has CDR1 MNHEY and CDR2 SVGAGI. V lost 0 bases and J lost 7; bases outside the gene matches: 4. In nucleotides, the CDR3 is TGTGCCAGCAGTTACTCGCCAGGGGGCGGTGAAAAACTGTTTTTT. The encoded protein is CASSYSPGGGEKLFF.

The chain is built from TRBV18 and TRBJ1-2, with no clear D. V was clipped by 2 bases and J by 8 bases, with 18 bases between them. Germline V gives CDR1 KGHSH, CDR2 LQKENI. The CDR3 is made up of 15 amino acids. The CDR3 coding sequence is TGTGCCAGCTCACCATCCGGAGGGAGGCGGCAAGGCTACACCTTC. The encoded protein is CASSPSGGRRQGYTF.

The chain recombines TRBV7-8 with TRBJ2-2, with TRBD1 matching over 8 bases. CDR3 size: 14 residues. The V segment lost 5 bases and the J segment 6 bases; nucleotides outside the gene matches: 5. CDR1 is SGHVS and CDR2 is FQNEAQ in the germline V gene. This CDR3 reads CASSQETGAGELFF. The DNA of the CDR3 is TGTGCCAGCAGCCAAGAGACAGGGGCCGGGGAGCTGTTTTTT.

The CDR3 sequence is CASSLTGYNSPLHF. DNA of the CDR3: TGTGCCAGCAGCTTAACGGGGTATAATTCACCCCTCCACTTT. The rearrangement links TRBV7-3 to TRBJ1-6; D not certain. There are 14 residues in the CDR3. Germline V gene sequence: CDR1 SGHTA, CDR2 FQGTGA. Deletions cut 0 bases from V and 4 bases from J, with 4 bases between.

This sequence joins TRBV5-1 and TRBJ2-3, with 8 bases aligning to TRBD2. Germline V gives CDR1 SGHRS, CDR2 YFSETQ. The CDR3 totals 17 residues. V shed 4 bases and J 3 bases; nucleotides not matched to a gene: 13. CDR3 DNA: TGCGCCAGCAGCCTCGGGGGGGCACAAAGGTTAACAGATACGCAGTATTTT. Its translation is CASSLGGAQRLTDTQYF.

The rearrangement links TRBV6-1 to TRBJ2-1; tentative D call: TRBD2 (7 bases). This CDR3 comprises 15 residues. Germline V gene sequence: CDR1 MNHNS, CDR2 SASEGT. Trimming left V 6 bases short and J 5 bases short, with 17 bases between. The CDR3 loop is CASRYIRGTNNEQFF. In nucleotides, the CDR3 is TGTGCCAGCAGGTACATTAGGGGGACTAACAATGAGCAGTTCTTC.

The V and J genes are TRBV5-1 and TRBJ1-2; possible D gene TRBD1, 5 bases. Trimming pared 0 bases from V and 0 bases from J, leaving 9 bases between. CDR3 length: 15 amino acids. The germline gives CDR1 SGHRS, CDR2 YFSETQ. This CDR3 reads CASSLGDGSNYGYTF. Here the CDR3 DNA reads TGCGCCAGCAGCTTGGGGGACGGCTCTAACTATGGCTACACCTTC.

The chain uses TRBV5-1 and TRBJ2-7; TRBD1 aligns across 12 bases. V was pared by 3 bases and J by 5 bases, with 6 bases of the junction left unmatched. Germline V gene data show CDR1 as SGHRS and CDR2 as YFSETQ. There are 15 residues in the CDR3. In DNA form, the CDR3 reads TGCGCCAGCAGCTGGGGACAGGGGGCGAGGGACGAGCAGTACTTC. This encodes CASSWGQGARDEQYF. The full variable domain, its missing parts supplied by reference TRBV5-1 and TRBJ2-7, is KAGVTQTPRYLIKTRGQQVTLSCSPISGHRSVSWYQQTPGQGLQFLFEYFSETQRNKGNFPGRFSGRQFSNSRSEMNVSTLELGDSALYLCASSWGQGARDEQYFGPGTRLTVT.

The chain has TRBV11-3 and TRBJ2-1, with TRBD2 identical over 7 bases. CDR3 size: 14 residues. Germline CDR1 SGHNT, CDR2 YENEEA. J lost 8 bases, V lost 4 bases, and 8 bases had no gene match. This CDR3 is CASSSRGSGYEQFF. The CDR3 DNA reads TGTGCCAGCAGCTCTCGGGGTAGCGGGTATGAGCAGTTCTTC.

This chain joins TRBV6-4 and TRBJ1-2; TRBD1 is a possible D gene (5 bases). Trimming took off 3 bases at V and 5 bases at J, with 16 bases between the two ends. The CDR3 extends over 15 amino acids. Germline lookup yields CDR1 MRHNA and CDR2 SNTAGT. The CDR3 is CASSELMGGLYGYTF. The CDR3 coding sequence is TGTGCCAGCAGTGAGCTCATGGGGGGATTGTATGGCTACACCTTC.

The CDR3 DNA reads as TGTGCCAGCAGCTTAGACACCAAGTACGAGCAGTACTTC. Its translation: CASSLDTKYEQYF. This chain links TRBV11-3 with TRBJ2-7; D is undetermined. The ends were cut back, 0 bases at V and 4 bases at J, with 7 bases in the middle. The germline CDR1 and CDR2 sequences are SGHNT and YENEEA. This CDR3 has 13 residues.

The chain recombines TRBV4-3 with TRBJ2-7; TRBD2 agrees at 9 bases. J gave up 6 bases and V 0 bases, and 0 bases lay outside the gene matches. Germline V gene sequence: CDR1 LGHNA, CDR2 YSLEER. The CDR3 consists of 13 residues. CDR3 DNA sequence: TGCGCCAGCAGCCAAGAAGCGGGGGGCGAGCAGTACTTC. Amino acids: CASSQEAGGEQYF.

The chain recombines TRBV5-6 with TRBJ2-7; 10 nucleotides align to TRBD1. Germline V gene data show CDR1 as SGHDT and CDR2 as YYEEEE. This CDR3 spans 13 amino acids. V shed 7 bases, J shed 2 bases, and the junction held 3 bases outside the gene matches. CDR3 region: CASQTGGTYEQYF. In DNA form, the CDR3 reads TGTGCCAGCCAGACAGGGGGCACCTACGAGCAGTACTTC.

This clone was counted a single time. The rearrangement uses TRBV4-1 and TRBJ2-1; a weak D match, TRBD2 (6 bases). From germline, CDR1 is MGHRA and CDR2 YSYEKL. Trimming shortened V by 7 bases and J by 0 bases, and 16 bases separated the two germline ends. The CDR3 covers 16 residues. For the CDR3, the DNA is TGCGCCAGCACTTCGGGACTCTCGAGCTCCTACAATGAGCAGTTCTTC. Amino acid sequence: CASTSGLSSSYNEQFF.

The chain links TRBV5-6 to TRBJ2-1, with D possibly being TRBD1 or TRBD2 (6 bases each). Germline lookup yields CDR1 SGHDT and CDR2 YYEEEE. Trimming left V 5 bases short and J 7 bases short, with 10 bases between. The CDR3 consists of 12 residues. CDR3 loop: CASRGGWNEQFF. In DNA form, the CDR3 reads TGTGCCAGCAGAGGGGGGTGGAATGAGCAGTTCTTC.

The count of this clone is one. The rearrangement uses TRBV6-5 and TRBJ1-6; 7 nucleotides align to TRBD1. Germline trimming cut 2 bases from V and 7 bases from J; bases unmatched to any gene: 5. The CDR3 spans 15 residues. Germline V lookup: CDR1 MNHEY, CDR2 SVGAGI. The CDR3 coding sequence is TGTGCCAGCAGTTACGAGGGGGCGAAGAATTCACCCCTCCACTTT. This encodes CASSYEGAKNSPLHF.

This chain connects TRBV9 to TRBJ1-1; D gene uncertain. The CDR3 sequence is 14 residues long. Germline-derived CDR1 and CDR2 are SGDLS and YYNGEE. V lost 1 base, J lost 1 base, and 8 bases lay in between. CDR3 loop: CASSVSTTNTEAFF. The CDR3, as DNA: TGTGCCAGCAGCGTATCGACAACGAACACTGAAGCTTTCTTT.

V and J are TRBV6-5 and TRBJ2-7; a weak D match, TRBD1 (6 bases). The germline V gene has CDR1 MNHEY and CDR2 SVGAGI. Trimming removed 6 bases at V and 6 bases at J, with 15 bases between. This CDR3 region has 13 residues. In DNA, the CDR3 is TGTGCCAGCAGACTTCCCACAGGGCTCGAGCAGTACTTC. It codes for CASRLPTGLEQYF.